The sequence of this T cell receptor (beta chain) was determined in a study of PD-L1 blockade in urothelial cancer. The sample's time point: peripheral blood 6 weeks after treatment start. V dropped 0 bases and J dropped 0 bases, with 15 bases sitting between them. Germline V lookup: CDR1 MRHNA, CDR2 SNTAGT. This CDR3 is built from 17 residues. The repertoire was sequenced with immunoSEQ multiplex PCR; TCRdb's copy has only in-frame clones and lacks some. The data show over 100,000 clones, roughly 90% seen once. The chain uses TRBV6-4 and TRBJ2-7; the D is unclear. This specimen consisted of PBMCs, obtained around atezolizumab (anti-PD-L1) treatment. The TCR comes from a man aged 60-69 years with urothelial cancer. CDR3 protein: CASSDSITSAPSYEQYF. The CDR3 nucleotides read TGTGCCAGCAGTGACTCGATTACGTCTGCGCCCTCCTACGAGCAGTACTTC.